This TCR beta chain was documented in a study of identical twins. Study-level results: Weaker excess twin sharing was observed in beta out-of-frame sequences. Some out-of-frame alpha sequences were shared by twins, and these showed excess low generation probability.

There are many counts of this clonotype. Its target is not known. Healthy Caucasian individuals made up all the donors. Unique molecular identifiers were present on the cDNA, which also gained a universal primer site by template switching. TCRdb reanalysed the 5' RACE reads using MiXCR and keeps one entry per CDR3 protein. In the table there are approximately 670,000 distinct CDR3 sequences, around 5.7% of which are singletons. This receptor was taken from a man between 18 and 35 years old in good health. What was sequenced was naive T cells sorted from blood.

The CDR3 bases are TGCAGTGCTAGAGATTTTAGGGGGATTCCTGAGCAGTACTTC. Its protein is CSARDFRGIPEQYF. J is TRBJ2-7 and V is TRBV20-1, with D tentatively TRBD1 (6 bases). The CDR3 loop spans 14 amino acids. V lost 0 bases and J lost 7, with 16 bases in between. CDR1 is DFQATT, CDR2 SNEGSKA, per germline (reference sequence).